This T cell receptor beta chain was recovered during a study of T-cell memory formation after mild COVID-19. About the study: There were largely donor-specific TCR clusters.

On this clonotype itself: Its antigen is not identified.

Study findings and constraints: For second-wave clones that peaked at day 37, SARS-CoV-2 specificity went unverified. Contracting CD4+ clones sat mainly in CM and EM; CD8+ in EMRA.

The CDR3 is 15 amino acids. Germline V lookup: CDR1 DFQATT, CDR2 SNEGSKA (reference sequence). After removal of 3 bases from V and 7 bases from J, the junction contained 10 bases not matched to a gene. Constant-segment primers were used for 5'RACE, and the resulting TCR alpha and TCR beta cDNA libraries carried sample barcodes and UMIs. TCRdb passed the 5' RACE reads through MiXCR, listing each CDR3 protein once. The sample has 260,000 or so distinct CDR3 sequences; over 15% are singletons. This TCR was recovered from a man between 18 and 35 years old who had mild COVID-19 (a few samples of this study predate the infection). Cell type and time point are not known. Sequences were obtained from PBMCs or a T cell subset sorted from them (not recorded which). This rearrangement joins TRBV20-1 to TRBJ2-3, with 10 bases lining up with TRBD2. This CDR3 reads CSARGAGGPPHTQYF. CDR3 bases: TGCAGTGCTAGGGGAGCGGGGGGGCCCCCCCATACGCAGTATTTT.